The 8 T cell receptor beta chains presented below share a single source sample, sequenced in a study of T cells after somatic rescue of genetic block. TCRdb keeps only in-frame clones here, not all; method: immunoSEQ multiplex PCR. The data show 80,000 to 100,000 clones, 80% to 90% seen once. The sequencing sample was made of peripheral blood mononuclear cells (PBMCs). Receptors originate from a young woman.

The CDR3 nucleotides read TGTGCCAGCAGCCGGCAAGCTGCGAATGAGCAGTTCTTC. Translating it yields CASSRQAANEQFF. V usage is TRBV11-1 and J usage is TRBJ2-1; unclear D gene. Germline V gene data show CDR1 as SGHAT and CDR2 as FQDESV (reference sequence). The germline V and J ends were trimmed by 5 bases and 7 bases, with 12 bases remaining between them. This CDR3 region has 13 residues.

V gene TRBV30 combines with J gene TRBJ2-7; 7 nucleotides match TRBD1. The V gene end was trimmed by 7 bases and the J gene end by 2 bases; junction bases not matched to a gene: 11. Germline assignment: CDR1 GTSNPN and CDR2 SVGIG (reference sequence). This CDR3 contains 14 residues. CDR3 sequence: CASSRQGAPYEQYF. Written as DNA, the CDR3 is TGTGCCTCGAGCCGACAGGGTGCCCCCTACGAGCAGTACTTC.

This chain uses TRBV5-8 with TRBJ1-2; 11 bases map to TRBD1. The CDR3 totals 15 residues. Germline loops: CDR1 SGHTS, CDR2 YDEGEE. Trimming at V came to 2 bases and at J to 4 bases, leaving 4 bases not matched to a gene. The CDR3 DNA sequence: TGTGCCAGCAGCTTTAGGACAGGGGGCGTCTATGGCTACACCTTC. Its protein is CASSFRTGGVYGYTF.

The chain couples TRBV4-2 to TRBJ2-1; D gene unclear. Deletions cut 10 bases from V and 9 bases from J, with 16 bases between. This CDR3 is built from 12 residues. Germline assignment: CDR1 LGHNA and CDR2 YNFKEQ. The CDR3 region has the DNA TGTGCCAAGCTACTACGAGCGAGTGAGCAGTTCTTC. Translation gives CAKLLRASEQFF.

The CDR3 sequence is CASSLLPGRAQETQYF. CDR3 bases: TGTGCCAGCAGCTTGCTCCCGGGGCGGGCTCAAGAGACCCAGTACTTC. The chain recombines TRBV5-6 with TRBJ2-5; the D gene could be TRBD1 or TRBD2 (5 bases each). Between the trimmed V and J ends, which lost 1 base and 2 bases, there was a span of 15 bases. Germline V gene data show CDR1 as SGHDT and CDR2 as YYEEEE. The CDR3 is made up of 16 amino acids.

V and J are TRBV15 and TRBJ2-7; D perhaps matches TRBD2 (6 bases). This CDR3 contains 15 residues. From germline, CDR1 is LNHNV and CDR2 YYDKDF (reference sequence). V lost 5 bases and J lost 2, with 16 bases in between. CDR3 in DNA: TGTGCCACCAGCCGACCGGATAGGAGGGCCTACGAGCAGTACTTC. Translation gives CATSRPDRRAYEQYF.

The genes are TRBV5-1 and TRBJ2-3, with D hard to call. The CDR3 runs to 13 residues. V lost 0 bases, J lost 2 bases, and 4 bases lay in between. The germline V gene encodes CDR1 SGHRS and CDR2 YFSETQ. CDR3 amino acids: CASSLELTDTQYF. The CDR3 DNA sequence: TGCGCCAGCAGCTTGGAGCTCACAGATACGCAGTATTTT. Full variable domain (missing parts from reference TRBV5-1 and TRBJ2-3): KAGVTQTPRYLIKTRGQQVTLSCSPISGHRSVSWYQQTPGQGLQFLFEYFSETQRNKGNFPGRFSGRQFSNSRSEMNVSTLELGDSALYLCASSLELTDTQYFGPGTRLTVL.

The V gene is TRBV15, the J gene TRBJ1-1; TRBD1 agrees at 8 bases. Germline V lookup: CDR1 LNHNV, CDR2 YYDKDF (reference sequence). This CDR3 region has 15 residues. J was trimmed by 1 base and V by 5 bases; bases with no gene match: 6. Here the CDR3 DNA reads TGTGCCACCAGCTTCGGGACAGGCCCGAACACTGAAGCTTTCTTT. It encodes CATSFGTGPNTEAFF. Based on the CDR3 plus reference TRBV15 and TRBJ1-1, the full variable domain is DAMVIQNPRYQVTQFGKPVTLSCSQTLNHNVMYWYQQKSSQAPKLLFHYYDKDFNNEADTPDNFQSRRPNTSFCFLDIRSPGLGDTAMYLCATSFGTGPNTEAFFGQGTRLTVV.